These T cell receptor beta chains were read from a single sample in a study of blood T cell repertoires in COVID-19. The protocol was immunoSEQ multiplex PCR, while the TCRdb copy is restricted to in-frame clones and leaves out a portion. The profile shows 100,000 to 150,000 clones, about 77% of them singletons. The specimen was peripheral blood. Receptors originate from a human donor in a cohort sampled during active COVID-19. Both conserved end residues are part of each CDR3. D genes are given only for firm matches. Some rows mark clone size as missing; the rest say once, few, many or name a class of expanded clone.

TRBJ1-1 | - | TRBV28 | TRBD1 | CASRGQGSTEAFF | TGTGCCAGCAGGGGACAGGGCAGCACTGAAGCTTTCTTT
TRBJ1-6 | - | TRBV4-3 | - | CASSQMKSSTLHF | TGCGCCAGCAGCCAAATGAAATCCTCTACCCTCCACTTT
TRBJ2-1 | - | TRBV2 | - | CASSEGQWAEQFF | TGTGCCAGCAGCGAAGGACAGTGGGCTGAGCAGTTCTTC
TRBJ1-3 | - | TRBV7-8 | - | CASSPYSGNTIYF | TGTGCCAGCAGCCCGTATTCTGGAAACACCATATATTTT
TRBJ1-2 | - | TRBV6-2/TRBV6-3 | - | CASSGLGDGYTF | TGTGCCAGCAGCGGACTAGGGGATGGCTACACCTTC
TRBJ1-5 | - | TRBV4-1 | TRBD1 | CASSPPGQGFKPQHF | TGCGCCAGCAGCCCGCCGGGACAGGGGTTTAAGCCCCAGCATTTT
TRBJ1-2 | - | TRBV9 | TRBD1 | CASSVSAGGSYGYTF | TGTGCCAGCAGCGTGTCGGCAGGGGGCTCCTATGGCTACACCTTC
TRBJ2-2 | - | TRBV6-5 | - | CATYQRWNTGELFF | TGTGCCACCTATCAGAGGTGGAACACCGGGGAGCTGTTTTTT
TRBJ2-7 | - | TRBV6-6 | TRBD1 | CASSSNRDRSHEQYF | TGTGCCAGCAGTTCCAACCGGGACAGGTCCCACGAGCAGTACTTC
TRBJ2-3 | few | TRBV6-5 | - | CASSYSRGDTQYF | TGTGCCAGCAGTTACTCGCGGGGAGATACGCAGTATTTT
TRBJ1-5 | - | TRBV24-1 | - | CATSGRERSQPQHF | TGTGCCACCAGTGGAAGGGAGAGAAGTCAGCCCCAGCATTTT
TRBJ1-1 | - | TRBV2 | - | CASSGSWGANTEAFF | TGTGCCAGCAGTGGGTCCTGGGGAGCGAACACTGAAGCTTTCTTT
TRBJ2-2 | few | TRBV13 | TRBD1 | CASSPDRGEGTGELFF | TGTGCCAGCAGCCCGGACAGGGGAGAAGGGACCGGGGAGCTGTTTTTT
TRBJ1-2 | - | TRBV29-1 | - | CSAHNRTDQVPHTF | TGCAGCGCCCACAACCGGACAGACCAAGTCCCACACACCTTC
TRBJ2-5 | few | TRBV28 | - | CASSLANPRAQYF | TGTGCCAGCAGTTTAGCCAATCCCAGGGCCCAGTACTTC
TRBJ1-2 | - | TRBV27 | - | CASRQSANYGYTF | TGTGCCAGCAGACAGTCCGCTAACTATGGCTACACCTTC
TRBJ2-7 | - | TRBV3-1/TRBV3-2 | - | CASSQDGEGPYEQYF | TGTGCCAGCAGCCAAGATGGAGAAGGTCCCTACGAGCAGTACTTC
TRBJ2-7 | - | TRBV7-2 | TRBD2 | CASVTGLAGGREQYF | TGTGCCAGCGTGACGGGTCTAGCGGGGGGACGGGAGCAGTACTTC
TRBJ2-5 | - | TRBV7-2 | - | CASSVVRRETQYF | TGTGCCAGCAGCGTTGTTCGCAGAGAGACCCAGTACTTC
TRBJ1-2 | - | TRBV7-3 | - | CASSPIGGLHGYTF | TGTGCCAGCAGCCCAATTGGGGGGTTGCATGGCTACACCTTC
TRBJ2-7 | - | TRBV11-2 | - | CASSLDLGDEQYF | TGTGCCAGCAGCTTAGATTTAGGGGACGAGCAGTACTTC
TRBJ2-1 | once | TRBV18 | - | CASSPLNSQSSYNEQFF | TGTGCCAGCTCACCACTTAACAGCCAGAGCTCCTACAATGAGCAGTTCTTC
TRBJ2-4 | - | TRBV4-2 | - | CASSQVASGNIQYF | TGTGCCAGCAGCCAAGTTGCGTCGGGGAACATTCAGTACTTC
TRBJ2-1 | - | TRBV19 | - | CASSGTGVSYNEQFF | TGTGCCAGTAGTGGAACGGGAGTCTCCTACAATGAGCAGTTCTTC
TRBJ1-1 | few | TRBV5-4 | - | CASSLEQGTEAFF | TGTGCCAGCAGCTTGGAACAGGGAACTGAAGCTTTCTTT
TRBJ2-7 | - | TRBV5-6 | - | CASSQQGNEQYF | TGTGCCAGCAGCCAACAGGGAAACGAGCAGTACTTC
TRBJ2-1 | once | TRBV6-5 | - | CASSYRGYNEQFF | TGTGCCAGCAGTTACAGAGGGTACAATGAGCAGTTCTTC
TRBJ2-7 | - | TRBV6-5 | TRBD2 | CASSLRLAGVEQYF | TGTGCCAGCAGTTTGAGACTAGCGGGAGTCGAGCAGTACTTC
TRBJ2-1 | once | TRBV28 | - | CASSLQGSNEQFF | TGTGCCAGCAGCTTACAGGGTTCCAATGAGCAGTTCTTC
TRBJ2-7 | - | TRBV5-1 | TRBD2 | CASSLATSTGSYEQYF | TGCGCCAGCAGCTTGGCGACTAGCACCGGCTCCTACGAGCAGTACTTC
TRBJ2-3 | - | TRBV30 | - | CAWSPGTDTQYF | TGTGCCTGGAGTCCGGGCACAGATACGCAGTATTTT
TRBJ1-1 | - | TRBV11-2 | TRBD1 | CASSLRGGKAEAFF | TGTGCCAGCAGCTTGAGAGGGGGCAAGGCTGAAGCTTTCTTT
TRBJ1-1 | - | TRBV28 | TRBD1 | CASSLLEGAAAFF | TGTGCCAGCAGTTTACTGGAGGGGGCCGCAGCTTTCTTT
TRBJ2-7 | once | TRBV2 | - | CASRPTQGYEQYF | TGTGCCAGCAGACCCACCCAGGGCTACGAGCAGTACTTC
TRBJ2-3 | - | TRBV27 | TRBD1 | CASRYRDRDTDTQYF | TGTGCCAGCAGATACCGGGACAGGGACACAGATACGCAGTATTTT
TRBJ2-7 | - | TRBV6-5 | - | CASSYSDKPYEQYF | TGTGCCAGCAGTTACTCGGACAAGCCCTACGAGCAGTACTTC
TRBJ1-2 | few | TRBV5-6 | - | CASSLRPERGYTF | TGTGCCAGCAGCTTGAGGCCGGAGCGGGGCTACACCTTC
TRBJ1-2 | few | TRBV7-6 | - | CASSLRAGAGYTF | TGTGCCAGCAGCTTACGGGCGGGGGCTGGCTACACCTTC
TRBJ2-1 | - | TRBV5-1 | TRBD2 | CASSLARLAGGYNEQFF | TGCGCCAGCAGCTTGGCCCGATTAGCGGGGGGGTACAATGAGCAGTTCTTC
TRBJ2-7 | - | TRBV24-1 | TRBD2 | CATSDPLRGSYEQYF | TGTGCCACCAGTGATCCCCTACGCGGGAGCTACGAGCAGTACTTC
TRBJ1-4 | - | TRBV30 | - | CAWGRYRSTHEKLFF | TGTGCCTGGGGACGATACAGGTCGACTCATGAAAAACTGTTTTTT
TRBJ2-1 | once | TRBV7-2 | - | CASRLIGRNNEQFF | TGTGCCAGCAGGCTGATCGGGAGAAACAATGAGCAGTTCTTC
TRBJ2-2 | - | TRBV2 | TRBD1 | CASKSDRAGELFF | TGTGCCAGCAAATCGGACAGGGCCGGGGAGCTGTTTTTT
TRBJ2-5 | - | TRBV30 | - | CAWSSRETQYF | TGTGCCTGGAGTAGCCGGGAGACCCAGTACTTC
TRBJ2-7 | - | TRBV20-1 | - | CSARGAELQYF | TGCAGTGCTAGGGGGGCGGAGCTCCAGTACTTC
TRBJ2-1 | - | TRBV15 | - | CATSRARESEQFF | TGTGCCACCAGCAGAGCGAGGGAATCGGAGCAGTTCTTC
TRBJ1-3 | - | TRBV9 | - | CASSVGSPTGSGNTIYF | TGTGCCAGCAGCGTAGGTTCCCCGACAGGCTCTGGAAACACCATATATTTT
TRBJ1-1 | - | TRBV4-1 | - | CASSLGRYTEAFF | TGCGCCAGCAGCCTGGGGAGGTATACTGAAGCTTTCTTT
TRBJ1-1 | - | TRBV6-6 | - | CASSYSQGLVNTEAFF | TGTGCCAGCAGTTACTCCCAGGGTTTGGTGAACACTGAAGCTTTCTTT
TRBJ1-2 | - | TRBV2 | - | CASSEGLGGLTNYGYTF | TGTGCCAGCAGTGAAGGGTTGGGAGGCCTCACTAACTATGGCTACACCTTC
TRBJ2-7 | once | TRBV19 | TRBD1 | CASSISGQGIYEQYF | TGTGCCAGTAGTATAAGTGGACAGGGGATCTACGAGCAGTACTTC